A single sample is the source of the 3 T cell receptor beta chains below, sequenced in a study of CD8 T cells in ankylosing spondylitis. TCRdb called the 5' RACE reads again in MiXCR, with one record for every CDR3 protein. The sample holds under 150,000 distinct CDR3 sequences, roughly 7.7% seen once. Sequencing input: synovial fluid, either unsorted or a sorted T cell fraction (not recorded which). Receptors originate from a male donor with ankylosing spondylitis.

This clonotype was picked up many times. The CDR3 region has the DNA TGTGCCAGCAGTGGGACTAGCGGGACCGAGCAGTACTTC. It encodes CASSGTSGTEQYF. The chain carries TRBV6-1 and TRBJ2-7; 12 nucleotides match TRBD2. The CDR3 length is 13 residues. V shed 4 bases, J shed 6 bases, and the junction held 1 base outside the gene matches. The germline gives CDR1 MNHNS, CDR2 SASEGT.

This clonotype was counted between two and nine times. This rearrangement joins TRBV30 to TRBJ1-2, with D perhaps matching TRBD1 (5 bases). Germline V gene lookup returns CDR1 GTSNPN and CDR2 SVGIG (reference sequence). V lost 3 bases to trimming and J lost 2 bases, with 10 bases between them. The CDR3 is 13 amino acids. The CDR3 DNA reads TGTGCCTGGAGCGCGGACACGAACTATGGCTACACCTTC. Translating gives CAWSADTNYGYTF.

The V and J genes are TRBV24-1 and TRBJ2-3, with TRBD2 as a possible D gene (5 bases). CDR1 and CDR2 from the germline V gene are KGHDR and SFDVKD. V was shortened by 0 bases and J by 3 bases, with 18 bases between the two germline ends. This CDR3 is 18 amino acids long. CDR3 DNA: TGTGCCACCAGTGATTTGCACTATTCCGGGAAAAGTACAGATACGCAGTATTTT. Translated, it gives CATSDLHYSGKSTDTQYF.